The 32 T cell receptor beta chains reported below all come from one sample, sequenced in a study of identical twins. TCRdb analysed the 5' RACE reads with MiXCR anew, one entry per CDR3 protein. The sample lists 200,000 to 250,000 distinct CDR3 sequences, 6.5% to 8% seen once, with 13% to 15% in the top ten. These sequences were also reported in another study, on T cells expressing NK-cell markers.

The sequenced sample was CD8+ T cells sorted from blood. The receptors derive from a woman between 18 and 30 years old in good health.

Ten or more counts support this clonotype. This chain connects TRBV10-2 to TRBJ2-1; 10 bases align to TRBD2. The trim removed 7 bases at V and 6 bases at J, leaving 6 bases unmatched. The CDR3 loop spans 14 amino acids. Germline CDR1 reads WSHSY; CDR2 reads SAAADI. The CDR3 loop reads CASNKRGGRNEQFF. CDR3 nucleotide sequence: TGCGCCAGCAATAAGCGGGGGGGCCGCAATGAGCAGTTCTTC.

This clonotype was observed a few times. The gene calls are TRBV4-1 and TRBJ2-1; D ambiguous. This CDR3 is 14 amino acids long. The ends were cut back, 1 base at V and 13 bases at J, with 17 bases in the middle. In germline, CDR1 is MGHRA, CDR2 YSYEKL. As DNA, the CDR3 is TGCGCCAGCAGCCAAGTATTTCCACCTCCTTTCCAGTTCTTC. Protein sequence: CASSQVFPPPFQFF.

This clonotype was picked up a small number of times. The V gene is TRBV12-3 or TRBV12-4, the J gene TRBJ2-7; 10 positions agree with TRBD1. This CDR3 has 16 residues. J was trimmed by 3 bases and V by 3 bases; bases with no gene match: 8. This CDR3 reads CASSFRPGQGFYEQYF. CDR3 in DNA: TGTGCCAGCAGTTTTCGACCGGGACAGGGGTTCTACGAGCAGTACTTC.

The chain uses TRBV11-2 and TRBJ2-2; 9 bases agree with TRBD2. The length of the CDR3 is 16 residues. Per the germline V gene, CDR1 is SGHAT and CDR2 is FQNNGV. The ends lost 4 bases at V and 7 bases at J; junction bases unmatched: 10. CDR3 amino acids: CASSSAGGSVGGELFF. CDR3 bases: TGTGCCAGCAGCTCTGCGGGGGGGAGCGTGGGCGGGGAGCTGTTTTTT. The complete variable domain, with remaining parts taken from reference TRBV11-2 and TRBJ2-2, reads EAGVAQSPRYKIIEKRQSVAFWCNPISGHATLYWYQQILGQGPKLLIQFQNNGVVDDSQLPKDRFSAERLKGVDSTLKIQPAKLEDSAVYLCASSSAGGSVGGELFFGEGSRLTVL.

Details on this clonotype: At one of its ends the junction is not consistent with the germline gene, which may arise from a read error. The rearrangement links TRBV12-3 or TRBV12-4 to TRBJ2-7; no clear D. The CDR3 sequence is 11 residues long. The CDR3 region is CASSLGSDLDF. As DNA, the CDR3 is TGTGCCAGCAGTTTAGGATCTGATCTGGACTTC.

The chain links TRBV20-1 to TRBJ2-5; D is unresolved. V was pared by 5 bases and J by 2 bases, with 12 bases between. This CDR3 has 13 residues. Germline V gene sequence: CDR1 DFQATT, CDR2 SNEGSKA (reference sequence). CDR3 bases: TGCAGTGCTCTCGCCGGGTTTCAAGAGACCCAGTACTTC. Its protein is CSALAGFQETQYF.

In this sample, this clonotype turned up a few times. The chain couples TRBV20-1 to TRBJ1-2; 9 bases match TRBD1. The CDR3 runs to 13 residues. Losses at the gene ends were 3 bases for V and 7 bases for J; bases not matched to a gene: 6. Germline V gives CDR1 DFQATT, CDR2 SNEGSKA (reference sequence). The CDR3 nucleotides are TGCAGTGCTAGTGGAAGGACAGGGGTTGGCTACACCTTC. Protein sequence: CSASGRTGVGYTF.

This clonotype was observed a few times. The genes are TRBV20-1 and TRBJ2-1, with D perhaps TRBD2 (7 bases). The length of the CDR3 is 14 residues. V was clipped by 4 bases and J by 7 bases, with 17 bases between them. Germline V lookup: CDR1 DFQATT, CDR2 SNEGSKA (reference sequence). CDR3 in DNA: TGCAGTGCTACCCCTTTAGGGGGGGGAAATGAGCAGTTCTTC. The encoded protein is CSATPLGGGNEQFF.

This clonotype was recorded at least ten times. This chain joins TRBV9 and TRBJ2-5; D tentatively reads TRBD1 or TRBD2 (6 bases each). Germline V gene lookup returns CDR1 SGDLS and CDR2 YYNGEE. V shed 2 bases and J shed 4 bases, with 12 bases lying between them. There are 14 residues in the CDR3. For the CDR3, the DNA is TGTGCCAGCAGCGTCGGGGGCCCTTCAGAGACCCAGTACTTC. Its protein is CASSVGGPSETQYF.

This clonotype was observed at least ten times. The chain employs TRBV7-9 and TRBJ2-7; D is unclear. V dropped 5 bases and J dropped 2 bases, with 16 bases sitting between them. CDR3 size: 15 residues. The germline V gene has CDR1 SEHNR and CDR2 FQNEAQ (reference sequence). CDR3 sequence: CASSPPGGPTYEQYF. The CDR3 DNA reads TGTGCCAGCAGCCCCCCCGGCGGACCTACCTACGAGCAGTACTTC.

This clonotype was counted only a few times. CDR3 sequence: CASSLGTLYVQTQYF. CDR3 nucleotides: TGTGCCAGCAGCTTGGGGACACTCTACGTCCAGACCCAGTACTTC. V and J are TRBV5-5 and TRBJ2-5; D might be TRBD1 (5 bases). Trimming removed 0 bases from V and 6 bases from J, with 15 bases in between. The CDR3 consists of 15 residues. Germline V gene data show CDR1 as SGHKS and CDR2 as YYEKEE (reference sequence).

Many counts were recorded for this clonotype. J is TRBJ2-2 and V is TRBV7-9; D unresolved. Deletions cut 5 bases from V and 6 bases from J, with 7 bases between. Germline V lookup: CDR1 SEHNR, CDR2 FQNEAQ (reference sequence). This CDR3 comprises 12 residues. The CDR3 protein is CASSRSAGELFF. Here the CDR3 DNA reads TGTGCCAGCAGCCGGAGCGCCGGGGAGCTGTTTTTT.

This clonotype was seen repeatedly, ten times or more. V usage is TRBV5-1 and J usage is TRBJ2-1; the match to TRBD2 covers 11 bases. The V gene end was trimmed by 4 bases and the J gene end by 8 bases; junction bases not matched to a gene: 5. Germline CDR1 reads SGHRS; CDR2 reads YFSETQ. The CDR3 is made up of 14 amino acids. The chain's CDR3 is CASSLAGGTYEQFF. CDR3 coding DNA: TGCGCCAGCAGCCTAGCGGGGGGTACATATGAGCAGTTCTTC.

This clonotype was recorded a few times. The chain links TRBV9 to TRBJ2-1, with 8 positions matching TRBD2. The germline CDR1 and CDR2 sequences are SGDLS and YYNGEE. With 3 bases clipped from V and 4 bases from J, the junction kept 12 bases outside the gene matches. The CDR3 sequence is 17 residues long. CDR3 sequence: CASSAGEGGRLYNEQFF. The CDR3 bases are TGTGCCAGCAGCGCTGGAGAAGGCGGGAGGTTATACAATGAGCAGTTCTTC.

V gene TRBV6-5 combines with J gene TRBJ1-6; D is perhaps TRBD1 (5 bases). Trimming pared 0 bases from V and 6 bases from J, leaving 9 bases between. Germline lookup yields CDR1 MNHEY and CDR2 SVGAGI. This CDR3 has 15 residues. The CDR3 region has the DNA TGTGCCAGCAGTTACTCGGTCGGGACTAATTCACCCCTCCACTTT. Translation gives CASSYSVGTNSPLHF.

This clonotype has only a few counts. This chain connects TRBV7-2 to TRBJ2-1; TRBD2 aligns across 11 bases. There are 16 residues in the CDR3. CDR1 is SGHTA, CDR2 FQGNSA, per germline. The ends lost 0 bases at V and 4 bases at J; junction bases unmatched: 2. The CDR3 loop reads CASSLAWTSGYNEQFF. The CDR3, as DNA: TGTGCCAGCAGCTTAGCTTGGACTAGCGGGTACAATGAGCAGTTCTTC. Full variable domain (outside the CDR3, taken from reference TRBV7-2 and TRBJ2-1): GAGVSQSPSNKVTEKGKDVELRCDPISGHTALYWYRQSLGQGLEFLIYFQGNSAPDKSGLPSDRFSAERTGGSVSTLTIQRTQQEDSAVYLCASSLAWTSGYNEQFFGPGTRLTVL.

This clonotype is a singleton in its sample. This may be a read error, as it is one base from a much larger clone. The V call is TRBV29-1, the J call TRBJ2-3; the match to TRBD1 covers 11 bases. In germline, CDR1 is SQVTM, CDR2 ANQGSEA. The CDR3 covers 14 residues. The CDR3 here is CSEWTGGSADMQYF. The CDR3 bases are TGCAGCGAGTGGACAGGGGGCAGCGCAGATATGCAGTATTTT.

This chain links TRBV13 with TRBJ2-6, with TRBD2 matching over 7 bases. V shed 7 bases and J 0 bases; nucleotides not matched to a gene: 12. CDR3 length: 18 amino acids. CDR1 PRHDT and CDR2 FYEKMQ come from the germline V gene (reference sequence). The CDR3 DNA follows: TGTGCCAGCAACCCCCGGGGGGAGGCCAACTCTGGGGCCAACGTCCTGACTTTC. Protein: CASNPRGEANSGANVLTF.

The gene calls are TRBV20-1 and TRBJ2-5; D unresolved. V was trimmed by 5 bases and J by 5 bases, leaving 6 bases between them. Germline V lookup: CDR1 DFQATT, CDR2 SNEGSKA (reference sequence). The CDR3 is 10 amino acids. For the CDR3, the DNA is TGCAGTGCTCTTTCCGAGACCCAGTACTTC. Protein product: CSALSETQYF.

This clonotype was counted a few times. The chain employs TRBV27 and TRBJ1-5, with 8 bases matching TRBD1. Looked up from germline, CDR1 is MNHEY and CDR2 is SMNVEV (reference sequence). Unmatched junction bases numbered 9, after V lost 5 bases and J lost 6 bases. The CDR3 sequence is 15 residues long. The CDR3 here is CASSALDRGGQPQHF. CDR3 bases: TGTGCCAGCAGTGCCCTTGACAGGGGCGGTCAGCCCCAGCATTTT.

The V gene is TRBV12-3 or TRBV12-4, the J gene TRBJ1-5, with TRBD1 identical over 7 bases. V shed 6 bases and J 3 bases; nucleotides not matched to a gene: 5. This CDR3 region has 14 residues. CDR3 bases: TGTGCCAGCAGCCCAGGGGGGACCAATCAGCCCCAGCATTTT. This codes for CASSPGGTNQPQHF.

The genes are TRBV7-2 and TRBJ1-1; tentative D call: TRBD1 (5 bases). CDR3 length: 13 amino acids. Per the germline V gene, CDR1 is SGHTA and CDR2 is FQGNSA. With 5 bases removed from V and 6 bases from J, the gap between germline ends came to 13 bases. The CDR3 loop reads CASSPYGTAEAFF. In DNA form, the CDR3 reads TGTGCCAGCAGCCCATACGGGACTGCTGAAGCTTTCTTT.

This clonotype was observed a few times. The J gene is TRBJ2-5, the V gene TRBV19, with 10 bases aligning to TRBD2. Germline CDR1 reads LNHDA; CDR2 reads SQIVND (reference sequence). There are 14 residues in the CDR3. Germline trimming cut 4 bases from V and 5 bases from J; bases unmatched to any gene: 4. CDR3 DNA sequence: TGTGCCAGTAGTACGTCTAGCGGGGGCGAGACCCAGTACTTC. Translation gives CASSTSSGGETQYF.

This clonotype appeared a few times. The chain links TRBV3-1 to TRBJ2-3; TRBD2 matches at 10 bases. Germline-derived CDR1 and CDR2 are LGHDT and YNNKEL (reference sequence). The V and J ends lost 5 bases and 5 bases, in that order; junction bases with no gene match: 13. The CDR3 is made up of 17 amino acids. As DNA, the CDR3 is TGTGCCAGCAGCTTAAGTGGACTAGCGGAGACTGGAGATACGCAGTATTTT. Translation gives CASSLSGLAETGDTQYF.

This clonotype occurred a few times. J is TRBJ1-5 and V is TRBV20-1, with unresolved D. V gave up 3 bases and J gave up 2 bases, with 8 bases separating them. CDR1 and CDR2 (germline): DFQATT, SNEGSKA (reference sequence). CDR3 size: 13 residues. CDR3 nucleotide sequence: TGCAGTGCTAGGGGAATGGGCAATCAGCCCCAGCATTTT. Amino acids: CSARGMGNQPQHF.

V is TRBV7-9 and J is TRBJ2-2; maybe TRBD2 (5 bases). V was clipped by 5 bases and J by 6 bases, with 13 bases between them. The germline V gene encodes CDR1 SEHNR and CDR2 FQNEAQ (reference sequence). This CDR3 comprises 14 residues. Here the CDR3 reads CASSPGIAPGELFF. The CDR3 region has the DNA TGTGCCAGCAGCCCGGGGATCGCTCCCGGGGAGCTGTTTTTT.

This clonotype was detected ten times or more. V gene TRBV12-3 or TRBV12-4 combines with J gene TRBJ2-1, with 11 nucleotides matching TRBD2. The CDR3 runs to 18 residues. V was clipped by 2 bases and J by 0 bases; unmatched bases: 6. Written as DNA, the CDR3 is TGTGCCAGCAGTTTACCGGGACTAGCGGCTTTCTCCTACAATGAGCAGTTCTTC. It codes for CASSLPGLAAFSYNEQFF.

This clonotype was counted a few times. Written as DNA, the CDR3 is TGTGCCAGCAGTTTAGCGACACCGTACGAGCAGTACTTC. It translates to CASSLATPYEQYF. The V call is TRBV12-3 or TRBV12-4, the J call TRBJ2-7; D gene uncertain. V was pared by 0 bases and J by 4 bases, with 7 bases between. The CDR3 loop spans 13 amino acids.

The chain employs TRBV7-9 and TRBJ2-5, with unresolved D. The CDR3 covers 16 residues. The V gene's germline CDR1 is SEHNR and CDR2 FQNEAQ (reference sequence). Trimming stripped 6 bases from V and 0 bases from J, with 17 bases between. CDR3 nucleotide sequence: TGTGCCAGCAGTAACCGTGCCCGATCATACCAAGAGACCCAGTACTTC. Amino acid sequence: CASSNRARSYQETQYF.

This clonotype was observed a few times. V usage is TRBV2 and J usage is TRBJ1-2; possibly TRBD1 for D (6 bases). Trimming cost V 2 bases and J 4 bases, with 14 bases left between them. CDR1 and CDR2 (germline): SNHLY, FYNNEI. The CDR3 covers 15 residues. The DNA for the CDR3 is TGTGCCAGCAGTGAATCCTTGGACAGTTTCTATGGCTACACCTTC. Its protein product is CASSESLDSFYGYTF. Supplemented by reference TRBV2 and TRBJ1-2, the full variable domain reads EPEVTQTPSHQVTQMGQEVILRCVPISNHLYFYWYRQILGQKVEFLVSFYNNEISEKSEIFDDQFSVERPDGSNFTLKIRSTKLEDSAMYFCASSESLDSFYGYTFGSGTRLTVV.

V gene TRBV11-2 combines with J gene TRBJ2-7; D tentatively reads TRBD1 or TRBD2 (5 bases each). Per germline, CDR1 SGHAT and CDR2 FQNNGV. V was clipped by 6 bases and J by 2 bases, with 17 bases between them. The CDR3 totals 15 residues. The CDR3 DNA reads as TGTGCCAGCAGTTCTGCTACCGGGGCAACCTACGAGCAGTACTTC. Translated, it gives CASSSATGATYEQYF.

This clonotype has at least ten counts. The V gene is TRBV6-2 or TRBV6-3, the J gene TRBJ2-2; 14 bases fit TRBD2. The germline CDR1 and CDR2 sequences are MNHEY and SVGEGT. V dropped 6 bases and J dropped 5; count of bases not matched to a gene: 11. The CDR3 runs to 18 residues. CDR3 bases: TGTGCCAGCAGCAACTCCGGGACTAGCGGGGGCGAGACCGGGGAGCTGTTTTTT. Translated, it gives CASSNSGTSGGETGELFF.